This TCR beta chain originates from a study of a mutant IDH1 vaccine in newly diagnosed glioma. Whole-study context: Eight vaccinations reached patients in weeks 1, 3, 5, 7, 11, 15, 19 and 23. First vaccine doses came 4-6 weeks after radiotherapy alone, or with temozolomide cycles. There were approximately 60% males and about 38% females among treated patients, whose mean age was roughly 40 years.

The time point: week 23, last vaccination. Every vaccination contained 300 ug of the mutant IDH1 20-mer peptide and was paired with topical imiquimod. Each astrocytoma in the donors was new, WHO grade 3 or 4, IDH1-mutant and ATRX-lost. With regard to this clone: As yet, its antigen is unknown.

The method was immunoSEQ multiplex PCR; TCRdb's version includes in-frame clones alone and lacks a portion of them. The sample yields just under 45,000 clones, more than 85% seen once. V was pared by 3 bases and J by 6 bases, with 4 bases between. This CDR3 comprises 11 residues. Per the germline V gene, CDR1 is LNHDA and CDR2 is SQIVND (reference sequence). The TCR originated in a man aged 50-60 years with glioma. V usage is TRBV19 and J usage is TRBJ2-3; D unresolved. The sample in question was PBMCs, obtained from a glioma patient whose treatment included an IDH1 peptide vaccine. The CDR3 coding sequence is TGTGCCAGTAGTATCTTGGATACGCAGTATTTT. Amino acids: CASSILDTQYF.